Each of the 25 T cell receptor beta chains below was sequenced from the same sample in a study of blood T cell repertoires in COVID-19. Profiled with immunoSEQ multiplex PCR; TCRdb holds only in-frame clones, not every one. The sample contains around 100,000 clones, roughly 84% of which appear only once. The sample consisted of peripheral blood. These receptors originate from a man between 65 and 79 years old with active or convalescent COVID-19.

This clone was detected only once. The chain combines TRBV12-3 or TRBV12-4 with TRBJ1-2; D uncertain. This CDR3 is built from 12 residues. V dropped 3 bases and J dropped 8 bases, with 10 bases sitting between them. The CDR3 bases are TGTGCCAGCAGTTTCCAGTGGGAGGGCTACACCTTC. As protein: CASSFQWEGYTF.

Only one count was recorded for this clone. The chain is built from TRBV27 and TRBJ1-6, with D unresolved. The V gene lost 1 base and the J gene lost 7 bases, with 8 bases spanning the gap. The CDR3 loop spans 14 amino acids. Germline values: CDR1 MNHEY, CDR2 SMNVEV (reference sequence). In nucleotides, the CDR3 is TGTGCCAGCAGTTTATACCAACAGAATTCACCCCTCCACTTT. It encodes CASSLYQQNSPLHF.

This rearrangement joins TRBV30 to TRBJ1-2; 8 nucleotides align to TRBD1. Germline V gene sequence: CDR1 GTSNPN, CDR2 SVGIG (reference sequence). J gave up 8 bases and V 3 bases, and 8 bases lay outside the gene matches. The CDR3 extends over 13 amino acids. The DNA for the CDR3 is TGTGCCTGGAGCGCAACAGGGGGTTGGGGCTACACCTTC. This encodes CAWSATGGWGYTF.

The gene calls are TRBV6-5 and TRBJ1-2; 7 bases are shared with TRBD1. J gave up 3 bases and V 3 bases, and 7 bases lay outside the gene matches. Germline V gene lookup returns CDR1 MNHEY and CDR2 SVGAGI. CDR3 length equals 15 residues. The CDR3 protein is CASSYRRDRDYGYTF. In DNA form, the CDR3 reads TGTGCCAGCAGTTATCGCCGGGACAGAGACTATGGCTACACCTTC.

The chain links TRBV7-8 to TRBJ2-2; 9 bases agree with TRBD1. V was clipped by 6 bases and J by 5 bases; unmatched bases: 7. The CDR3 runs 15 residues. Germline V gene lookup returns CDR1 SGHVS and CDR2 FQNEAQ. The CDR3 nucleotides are TGTGCCAGCAGAATTCCGGGACAGGGTACCGGGGAGCTGTTTTTT. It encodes CASRIPGQGTGELFF.

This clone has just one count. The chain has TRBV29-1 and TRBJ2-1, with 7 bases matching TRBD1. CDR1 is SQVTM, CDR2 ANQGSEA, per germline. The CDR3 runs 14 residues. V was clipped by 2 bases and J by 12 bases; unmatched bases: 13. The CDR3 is CSVERDRPGIGQFF. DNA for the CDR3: TGCAGCGTTGAACGGGACAGACCTGGGATAGGGCAGTTCTTC.

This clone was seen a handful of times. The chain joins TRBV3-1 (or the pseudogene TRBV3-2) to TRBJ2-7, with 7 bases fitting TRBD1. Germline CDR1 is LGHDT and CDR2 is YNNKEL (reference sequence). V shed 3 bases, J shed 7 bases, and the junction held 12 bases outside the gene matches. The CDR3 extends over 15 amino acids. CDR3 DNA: TGTGCCAGCAGCCAGAGACAGGGCACGAGTAGGGAGCAGTACTTC. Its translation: CASSQRQGTSREQYF.

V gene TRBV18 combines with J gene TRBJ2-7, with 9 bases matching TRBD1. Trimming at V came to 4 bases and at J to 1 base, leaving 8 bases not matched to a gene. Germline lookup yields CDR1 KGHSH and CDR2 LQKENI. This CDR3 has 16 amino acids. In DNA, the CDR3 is TGTGCCAGCTCACTCCGGGACAGGGTAGGATCCTACGAGCAGTACTTC. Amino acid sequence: CASSLRDRVGSYEQYF.

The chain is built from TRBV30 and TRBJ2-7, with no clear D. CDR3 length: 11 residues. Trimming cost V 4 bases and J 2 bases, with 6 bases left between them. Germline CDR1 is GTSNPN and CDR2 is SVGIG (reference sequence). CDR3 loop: CAWTSAYEQYF. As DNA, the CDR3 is TGTGCCTGGACCAGCGCCTACGAGCAGTACTTC.

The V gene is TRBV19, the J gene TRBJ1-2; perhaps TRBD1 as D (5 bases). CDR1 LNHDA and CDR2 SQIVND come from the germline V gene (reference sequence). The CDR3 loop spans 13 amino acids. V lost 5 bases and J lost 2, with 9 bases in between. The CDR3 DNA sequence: TGTGCCAGTAGTCAAAGGACAAACTATGGCTACACCTTC. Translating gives CASSQRTNYGYTF.

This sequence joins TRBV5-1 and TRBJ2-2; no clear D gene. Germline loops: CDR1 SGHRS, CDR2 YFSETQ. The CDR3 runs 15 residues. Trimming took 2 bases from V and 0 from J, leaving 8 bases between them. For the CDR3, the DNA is TGCGCCAGCAGCTTATCTACAGCGAACACCGGGGAGCTGTTTTTT. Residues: CASSLSTANTGELFF. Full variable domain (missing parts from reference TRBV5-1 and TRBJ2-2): KAGVTQTPRYLIKTRGQQVTLSCSPISGHRSVSWYQQTPGQGLQFLFEYFSETQRNKGNFPGRFSGRQFSNSRSEMNVSTLELGDSALYLCASSLSTANTGELFFGEGSRLTVL.

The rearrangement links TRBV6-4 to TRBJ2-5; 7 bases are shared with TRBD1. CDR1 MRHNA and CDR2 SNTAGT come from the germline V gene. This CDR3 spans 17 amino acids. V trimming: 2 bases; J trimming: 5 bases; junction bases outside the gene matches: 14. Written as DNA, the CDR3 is TGTGCCAGCAGTGACAAGCCGCAGGGGGTCCCCTTCGAGACCCAGTACTTC. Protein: CASSDKPQGVPFETQYF.

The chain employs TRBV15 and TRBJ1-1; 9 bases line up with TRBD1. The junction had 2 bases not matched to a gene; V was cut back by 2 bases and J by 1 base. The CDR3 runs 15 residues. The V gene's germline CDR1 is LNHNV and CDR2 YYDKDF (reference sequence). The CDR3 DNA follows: TGTGCCACCAGCAGATCGGGACAGGGGAACACTGAAGCTTTCTTT. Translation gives CATSRSGQGNTEAFF.

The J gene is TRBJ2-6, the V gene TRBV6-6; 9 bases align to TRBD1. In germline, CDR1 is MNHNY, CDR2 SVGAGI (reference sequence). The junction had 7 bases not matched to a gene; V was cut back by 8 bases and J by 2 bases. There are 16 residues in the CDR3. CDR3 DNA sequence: TGTGCCAGCTCCGACAGGGGGTTAGCTGGGGCCAACGTCCTGACTTTC. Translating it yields CASSDRGLAGANVLTF.

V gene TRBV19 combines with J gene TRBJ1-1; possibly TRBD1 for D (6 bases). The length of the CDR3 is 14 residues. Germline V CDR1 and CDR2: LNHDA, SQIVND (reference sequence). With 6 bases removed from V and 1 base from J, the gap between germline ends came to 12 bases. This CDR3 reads CASRSGTSNTEAFF. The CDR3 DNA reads TGTGCCAGTAGATCGGGGACATCGAACACTGAAGCTTTCTTT.

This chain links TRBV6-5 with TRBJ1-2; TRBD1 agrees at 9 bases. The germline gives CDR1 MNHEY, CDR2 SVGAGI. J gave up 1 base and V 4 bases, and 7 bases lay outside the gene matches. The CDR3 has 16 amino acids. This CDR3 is CASSFLQGAFNYGYTF. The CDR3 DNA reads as TGTGCCAGCAGTTTCCTACAGGGGGCTTTTAACTATGGCTACACCTTC.

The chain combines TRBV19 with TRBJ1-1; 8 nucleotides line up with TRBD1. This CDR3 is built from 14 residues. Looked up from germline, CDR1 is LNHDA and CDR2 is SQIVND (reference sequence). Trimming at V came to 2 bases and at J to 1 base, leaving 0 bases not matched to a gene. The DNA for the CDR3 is TGTGCCAGTAGTATACAGGGGGCGAACACTGAAGCTTTCTTT. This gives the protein CASSIQGANTEAFF.

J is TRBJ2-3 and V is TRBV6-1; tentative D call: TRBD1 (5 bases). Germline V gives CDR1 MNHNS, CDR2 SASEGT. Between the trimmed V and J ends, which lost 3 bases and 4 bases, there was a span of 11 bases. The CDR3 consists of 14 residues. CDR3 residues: CASSESRVPDTQYF. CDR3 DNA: TGTGCCAGCAGTGAGTCCAGGGTGCCAGATACGCAGTATTTT.

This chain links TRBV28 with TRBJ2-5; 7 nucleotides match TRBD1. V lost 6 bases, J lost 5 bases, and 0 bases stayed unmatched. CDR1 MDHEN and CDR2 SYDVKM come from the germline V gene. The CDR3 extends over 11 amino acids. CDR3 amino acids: CASSRGETQYF. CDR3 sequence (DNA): TGTGCCAGCAGCAGGGGGGAGACCCAGTACTTC.

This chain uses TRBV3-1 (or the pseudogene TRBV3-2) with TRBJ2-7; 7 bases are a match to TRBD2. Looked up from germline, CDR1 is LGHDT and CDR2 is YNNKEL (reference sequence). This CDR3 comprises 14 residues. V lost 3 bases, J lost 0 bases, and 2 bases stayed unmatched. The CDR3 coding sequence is TGTGCCAGCAGCCAGGGGACTAACTCCTACGAGCAGTACTTC. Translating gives CASSQGTNSYEQYF.

CDR3 in amino acids: CASSSLAGDSYEQYF. The DNA for the CDR3 is TGCGCCAGCAGCTCACTAGCGGGGGACTCCTACGAGCAGTACTTC. V and J are TRBV5-1 and TRBJ2-7; 11 bases are a match to TRBD2. V lost 3 bases, J lost 0 bases, and 2 bases stayed unmatched. CDR3 size: 15 residues. The V gene's germline CDR1 is SGHRS and CDR2 YFSETQ. The variable domain in full, with the rest retrieved from reference TRBV5-1 and TRBJ2-7, is KAGVTQTPRYLIKTRGQQVTLSCSPISGHRSVSWYQQTPGQGLQFLFEYFSETQRNKGNFPGRFSGRQFSNSRSEMNVSTLELGDSALYLCASSSLAGDSYEQYFGPGTRLTVT.

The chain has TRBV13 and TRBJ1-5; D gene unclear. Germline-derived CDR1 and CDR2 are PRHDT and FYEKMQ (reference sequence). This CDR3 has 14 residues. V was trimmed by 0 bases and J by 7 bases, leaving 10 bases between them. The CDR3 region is CASSLGAGGQPQHF. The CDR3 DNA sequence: TGTGCCAGCAGCTTAGGGGCAGGTGGGCAGCCCCAGCATTTT.

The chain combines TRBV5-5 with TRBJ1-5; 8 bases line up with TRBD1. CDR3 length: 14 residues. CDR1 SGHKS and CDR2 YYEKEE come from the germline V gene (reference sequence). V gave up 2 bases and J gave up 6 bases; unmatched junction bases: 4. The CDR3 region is CASSLQGVGQPQHF. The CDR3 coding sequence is TGTGCCAGCAGCTTACAGGGGGTAGGTCAGCCCCAGCATTTT.

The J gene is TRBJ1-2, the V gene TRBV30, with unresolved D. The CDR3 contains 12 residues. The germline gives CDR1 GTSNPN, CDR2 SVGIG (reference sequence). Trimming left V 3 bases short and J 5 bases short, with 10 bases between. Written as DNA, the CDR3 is TGTGCCTGGAGCCCGCGGGAGTATGGCTACACCTTC. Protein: CAWSPREYGYTF.

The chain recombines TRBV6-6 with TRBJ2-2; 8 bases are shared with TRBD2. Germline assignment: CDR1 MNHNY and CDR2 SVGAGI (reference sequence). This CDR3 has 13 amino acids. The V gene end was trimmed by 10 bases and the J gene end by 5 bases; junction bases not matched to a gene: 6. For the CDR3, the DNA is TGTGCCACTGGACTAGCTTCAACCGGGGAGCTGTTTTTT. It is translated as CATGLASTGELFF.